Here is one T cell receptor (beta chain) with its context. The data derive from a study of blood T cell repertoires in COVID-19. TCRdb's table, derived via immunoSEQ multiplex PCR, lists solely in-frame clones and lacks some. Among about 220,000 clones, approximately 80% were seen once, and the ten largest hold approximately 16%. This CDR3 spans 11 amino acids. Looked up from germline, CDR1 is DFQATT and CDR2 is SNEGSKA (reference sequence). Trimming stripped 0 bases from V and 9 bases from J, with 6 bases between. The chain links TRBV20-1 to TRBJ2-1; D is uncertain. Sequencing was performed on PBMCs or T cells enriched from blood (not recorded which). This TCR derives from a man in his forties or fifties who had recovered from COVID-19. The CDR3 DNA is TGCAGTGCTAGAGATTCGGGTGAGCAGTTCTTC. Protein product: CSARDSGEQFF.